These 22 T cell receptor beta chains share one sample of origin, sequenced in a study of blood T cells in healthy people across ages. The use of a sample-barcoded 5' primer and a J-beta primer mix characterized a second PCR of roughly 6 to 11 cycles. TCRdb redid the calling of the 5' RACE reads with MiXCR, one entry per CDR3 protein. The data hold 800,000 to 950,000 distinct CDR3 sequences, with 25% to 30% observed a single time. In addition, the sample was reused for a study of T cells of mothers and their children.

Sequences were obtained from blood. These TCRs come from a woman aged 35 to 49 in good health.

The chain combines TRBV14 with TRBJ2-1; D unclear. The CDR3 sequence is 15 residues long. Germline V CDR1 and CDR2: SGHDN, FVKESK. Trimming removed 4 bases from V and 0 bases from J, with 10 bases in between. The CDR3 nucleotides are TGTGCCAGCAGCCCCTCAACAGTCTCCTACAATGAGCAGTTCTTC. Translated: CASSPSTVSYNEQFF.

The chain joins TRBV27 to TRBJ2-3; D is ambiguous. Trimming removed 11 bases from V and 2 bases from J, with 17 bases in between. The germline CDR1 and CDR2 sequences are MNHEY and SMNVEV (reference sequence). The CDR3 is made up of 14 amino acids. The CDR3, as DNA: TGTGCCGCCGCGGCAGCTCCTTTCACAGATACGCAGTATTTT. It specifies CAAAAAPFTDTQYF.

The chain couples TRBV5-1 to TRBJ2-7, with 8 bases that match TRBD1. After removal of 0 bases from V and 2 bases from J, the junction contained 10 bases not matched to a gene. Germline V gives CDR1 SGHRS, CDR2 YFSETQ. This CDR3 is built from 17 residues. CDR3 residues: CASSLDPTGTGTYEQYF. CDR3 in DNA: TGCGCCAGCAGCTTGGATCCAACCGGGACAGGCACCTACGAGCAGTACTTC.

CDR3 loop: CASSLDGTSFTGELFF. In nucleotides, the CDR3 is TGCGCCAGCAGCTTGGATGGGACTAGCTTCACCGGGGAGCTGTTTTTT. This chain uses TRBV5-1 with TRBJ2-2, with 9 bases aligning to TRBD2. The V gene end was trimmed by 0 bases and the J gene end by 4 bases; junction bases not matched to a gene: 4. CDR1 is SGHRS, CDR2 YFSETQ, per germline. The CDR3 contains 16 residues.

The gene calls are TRBV12-3 or TRBV12-4 and TRBJ2-1; D unresolved. This CDR3 is built from 13 residues. Trimming pared 2 bases from V and 8 bases from J, leaving 10 bases between. Here the CDR3 reads CASSLPRGYEQFF. CDR3 DNA: TGTGCCAGCAGTTTACCCCGAGGATATGAGCAGTTCTTC.

The V gene is TRBV19, the J gene TRBJ1-5; TRBD1 agrees at 8 bases. The germline CDR1 and CDR2 sequences are LNHDA and SQIVND (reference sequence). The CDR3 is 14 residues long. The V segment lost 4 bases and the J segment 3 bases; nucleotides outside the gene matches: 2. The CDR3 region is CASSTGQVNQPQHF. CDR3 in DNA: TGTGCCAGTAGTACGGGACAGGTCAATCAGCCCCAGCATTTT.

This rearrangement joins TRBV12-3 or TRBV12-4 to TRBJ1-1, with TRBD1 as a possible D gene (5 bases). The V end lost 4 bases, the J end lost 1 base, and 13 bases lay between the germline ends. There are 15 residues in the CDR3. The CDR3 loop reads CASSSAGTQNTEAFF. CDR3 DNA: TGTGCCAGCAGTTCGGCCGGGACGCAGAACACTGAAGCTTTCTTT.

The sample holds a few counts of this clonotype. The chain couples TRBV9 to TRBJ2-3, with D possibly matching TRBD1 (6 bases). The V end was cut by 4 bases, the J end by 0 bases, with 12 bases between. The CDR3 contains 15 residues. Germline CDR1 and CDR2: SGDLS and YYNGEE. CDR3 protein: CASSLGTLSTDTQYF. The CDR3 DNA reads as TGTGCCAGCAGCTTAGGGACATTGAGCACAGATACGCAGTATTTT.

This clonotype was counted ten times or more. This may be a read error: a much more frequent sequence differs by one nucleotide. V is TRBV29-1 and J is TRBJ2-7; TRBD1 is a possible D gene (6 bases). The CDR3 runs 13 residues. V lost 5 bases and J lost 7, with 18 bases in between. From germline, CDR1 is SQVTM and CDR2 ANQGSEA. CDR3 sequence: CSVRDKSGNEQYF. The DNA for the CDR3 is TGCAGCGTTAGGGACAAATCGGGCAATGAGCAGTACTTC.

This clonotype was detected only a few times. The CDR3 region has the DNA TGCGCCAGCAGCTTGGCGTGGCATGATAATTCACCCCTCCACTTT. It encodes CASSLAWHDNSPLHF. The rearrangement uses TRBV5-1 and TRBJ1-6; no clear D. Germline loops: CDR1 SGHRS, CDR2 YFSETQ. The CDR3 runs to 15 residues. With 0 bases removed from V and 5 bases from J, the gap between germline ends came to 9 bases.

This clonotype was picked up many times. V usage is TRBV3-1 and J usage is TRBJ2-5; possibly TRBD2 for D (6 bases). CDR3 size: 14 residues. Germline CDR1 and CDR2: LGHDT and YNNKEL (reference sequence). V lost 3 bases and J lost 5, with 13 bases in between. Written as DNA, the CDR3 is TGTGCCAGCAGCCAGGGGCTAGCGAGGGAGACCCAGTACTTC. This encodes CASSQGLARETQYF.

This clonotype was seen more than once but under ten times. V and J are TRBV5-6 and TRBJ2-7; the D is unclear. The germline CDR1 and CDR2 sequences are SGHDT and YYEEEE. The CDR3 runs to 15 residues. Trimming took off 3 bases at V and 0 bases at J, with 13 bases between the two ends. The CDR3 region has the DNA TGTGCCAGCAGCTCTGGTCTAAAGAGCTCCTACGAGCAGTACTTC. Translating it yields CASSSGLKSSYEQYF. The variable domain in full, with the rest retrieved from reference TRBV5-6 and TRBJ2-7, is DAGVTQSPTHLIKTRGQQVTLRCSPKSGHDTVSWYQQALGQGPQFIFQYYEEEERQRGNFPDRFSGHQFPNYSSELNVNALLLGDSALYLCASSSGLKSSYEQYFGPGTRLTVT.

In this sample, this clonotype turned up once. This sequence joins TRBV15 and TRBJ2-6; D unresolved. The CDR3 covers 16 residues. CDR1 and CDR2 (germline): LNHNV, YYDKDF (reference sequence). V lost 3 bases and J 0 bases, leaving 9 bases between the germline ends. CDR3 coding DNA: TGTGCCACCAGCAGGCAGGTGGACTCTGGGGCCAACGTCCTGACTTTC. It codes for CATSRQVDSGANVLTF.

This clonotype was seen many times. The V and J genes are TRBV5-1 and TRBJ2-3, with D possibly being TRBD1 (6 bases). V was clipped by 9 bases and J by 0 bases, with 11 bases between them. This CDR3 has 13 amino acids. CDR1 and CDR2 from the germline V gene are SGHRS and YFSETQ. In DNA, the CDR3 is TGCGCCACCAGGACAGACAGCACAGATACGCAGTATTTT. It translates to CATRTDSTDTQYF.

The table lists this clonotype with a few counts. The CDR3 nucleotides are TGTGCCACCAGTGATTTCATCGGGGGGGATACGCAGTATTTT. Encoded protein: CATSDFIGGDTQYF. The chain couples TRBV24-1 to TRBJ2-3, with TRBD2 matching 7 bases. The CDR3 loop spans 14 amino acids. Germline assignment: CDR1 KGHDR and CDR2 SFDVKD. V was pared by 1 base and J by 6 bases, with 3 bases of the junction left unmatched.

V gene TRBV7-8 combines with J gene TRBJ2-3; D uncertain. Germline CDR1 SGHVS, CDR2 FQNEAQ. V was trimmed by 5 bases and J by 2 bases, leaving 8 bases between them. This CDR3 contains 13 residues. The CDR3 region is CASSPPYTDTQYF. For the CDR3, the DNA is TGTGCCAGCAGCCCCCCATACACAGATACGCAGTATTTT.

This clonotype was seen only a few times. The V gene is TRBV7-2, the J gene TRBJ1-1; D is uncertain. This CDR3 spans 16 amino acids. Germline V lookup: CDR1 SGHTA, CDR2 FQGNSA. Trimming removed 5 bases at V and 4 bases at J, with 20 bases between. CDR3 region: CASSPVGPHRGTEAFF. The CDR3 bases are TGTGCCAGCAGCCCCGTAGGACCTCACCGGGGCACTGAAGCTTTCTTT. Based on the CDR3 plus reference TRBV7-2 and TRBJ1-1, the full variable domain is GAGVSQSPSNKVTEKGKDVELRCDPISGHTALYWYRQSLGQGLEFLIYFQGNSAPDKSGLPSDRFSAERTGGSVSTLTIQRTQQEDSAVYLCASSPVGPHRGTEAFFGQGTRLTVV.

This clonotype was recorded a few times. The V gene is TRBV4-3, the J gene TRBJ1-1; TRBD1 agrees at 8 bases. The V gene's germline CDR1 is LGHNA and CDR2 YSLEER. After removal of 3 bases from V and 8 bases from J, the junction contained 5 bases not matched to a gene. This CDR3 is 13 amino acids long. CDR3 in amino acids: CASSHRTGREAFF. CDR3 bases: TGCGCCAGCAGCCATCGGACAGGGAGGGAAGCTTTCTTT.

This clonotype has more than one count but fewer than ten. This chain joins TRBV7-2 and TRBJ2-7; 7 bases fit TRBD1. Germline CDR1 is SGHTA and CDR2 is FQGNSA. CDR3 length: 16 residues. The V segment lost 0 bases and the J segment 6 bases; nucleotides outside the gene matches: 11. The CDR3 region is CASSLAMQGVMGEQYF. Here the CDR3 DNA reads TGTGCCAGCAGCTTAGCAATGCAGGGGGTCATGGGCGAGCAGTACTTC.

This clonotype was seen more than once but under ten times. The chain joins TRBV29-1 to TRBJ1-1; D not resolved. The CDR3 spans 12 residues. Germline V gene lookup returns CDR1 SQVTM and CDR2 ANQGSEA. The V gene lost 4 bases and the J gene lost 8 bases, with 14 bases spanning the gap. In DNA form, the CDR3 reads TGCAGCGTTGCAGTGGGCAGCCTAGAAGCTTTCTTT. It codes for CSVAVGSLEAFF.

The chain carries TRBV20-1 and TRBJ1-2; 10 bases match TRBD1. This CDR3 is 14 amino acids long. The V gene end was trimmed by 6 bases and the J gene end by 3 bases; junction bases not matched to a gene: 7. Germline CDR1 DFQATT, CDR2 SNEGSKA (reference sequence). The CDR3 DNA sequence: TGCAGTGCGCCGGGACAGGGGACCTACTATGGCTACACCTTC. Its translation: CSAPGQGTYYGYTF.

About this clonotype: A much larger clone lies a single base off, so this may be a read error. The chain links TRBV27 to TRBJ2-3; 10 bases align to TRBD2. V dropped 6 bases and J dropped 5; count of bases not matched to a gene: 5. Looked up from germline, CDR1 is MNHEY and CDR2 is SMNVEV (reference sequence). The CDR3 has 14 amino acids. CDR3 loop: CASSPRTSGDTQYF. CDR3 bases: TGTGCCAGCAGCCCCCGGACTAGCGGAGATACGCAGTATTTT.